This entry features one T cell receptor beta chain sequence. No antigen is known for it. No quality values exist for individual bases; no much larger clone is one base distant. The sample's time point label, decoded: pretreatment peripheral blood. The cohort included 29 patients with locally advanced or metastatic urothelial carcinoma who were treated at Memorial Sloan Kettering on a trial protocol. Peripheral blood mononuclear cells were collected pretreatment and during treatment, at between 1 and 8 total time points per patient. The Qiagen DNeasy Blood extraction kit was used to purify genomic DNA from total PBMCs and tumor samples. PBMCs were collected pretreatment and during treatment, and were isolated and stored as previously described. Each PCR received spiked-in synthetic TCR analog templates so that absolute template abundance could be estimated from read counts. Using the immunoSEQ assay, TCRbeta CDR3 regions were amplified from genomic DNA with bias-controlled V and J gene primers. Rearranged TCRbeta segments were sequenced at approximately 20X coverage. As for the authors' bioinformatics: Clustering was used to correct sequencing errors, and CDR3s were annotated against IMGT to assign V, D and J genes. Only productive TCRbeta rearrangements were used in downstream analyses, excluding out-of-frame or stop-codon sequences. Clonality was computed as one minus Shannon entropy normalized by the log of the number of unique productive sequences. Clones differing between time points or between blood and tumor were identified by Fisher's exact test with Benjamini-Hochberg correction at adjusted p below 0.01. This immuneACCESS table, as held by TCRdb, lists in-frame sequences with V and J called but not all clones. Of the missing ones, under half trace to an unresolved V gene in checked studies; the others have no known cause. From that table come the V and J calls and clone size; the DNA was used to work out D and trimming. The sample table holds 60,000 to 70,000 clones, of which 81% were seen once. The ten biggest clones cover 3.2% of the sample.

This sample was taken from a study of PD-L1 blockade in urothelial cancer (TCRdb year 2017). Concerning the study at large: All patients started therapy at some point between 2014 and 2016 and received atezolizumab 1,200 mg intravenously every 3 weeks. Blood samples were analyzed at 3 weeks after treatment start (second dose) and at 6 weeks after treatment start. Blood samples yielded a median of roughly 140,000 T cells and tens of thousands of unique TCRs, with median clonality around 0.084. Some ten patients reached durable clinical benefit, while 20 patients did not. An ECOG performance status of 0 or 1 was recorded for the patients, and 0 to 3 prior chemotherapy regimens had been received by the patients. Pretreatment tumor samples and matched peripheral blood, collected serially before and after atezolizumab treatment, underwent TCR sequencing. The study, an exploratory multi-omic analysis, examined somatic, immune and clinical correlates of response to PD-L1 blockade with atezolizumab in urothelial cancer. About nine tenths of the roughly 30 patients were males with bladder-origin urothelial cancer, and about 65% of the 29 reported a prior smoking history. In the same patients, whole exome sequencing and RNA sequencing of pretreatment tumors were performed in addition to TCR sequencing. Durable clinical benefit was defined as a progression-free survival longer than 6 months, and TCR features were additionally tested against progression-free survival and overall survival. Some 30 patients had pretreatment blood TCR-seq, about 24 had at least one posttreatment blood collection, and about 24 had tumor TCR-seq.

Results the study describes overall, beyond this receptor: Patients with durable benefit showed greater expansion of tumor-associated TCR clones in peripheral blood 3 weeks after starting treatment (n of about 20, p = 0.022). A pretreatment peripheral blood TCR clonality below the median was linked to improved progression-free and overall survival. Because the sample size was small (n ≈ 31) and many of the analyses were exploratory, the results are meant to be hypothesis-generating.

The specimen was PBMCs, collected around atezolizumab (anti-PD-L1) treatment. The clonotype was recovered from a man in his 70s with urothelial cancer.

The sequence in DNA is TGTGCCAGCAGCTTAGCCAGGGGTTCTCTCATGAACACTGAAGCTTTCTTT. It is translated as CASSLARGSLMNTEAFF. The chain couples TRBV11-2 to TRBJ1-1, with a tentative D gene TRBD1 over 6 matching bases. CDR1 and CDR2 were assigned from the germline V gene as SGHAT and FQNNGV. Taken from cysteine to phenylalanine, the CDR3 has 17 residues. CDR3 DNA only is kept here, 51 bases in frame from base 1. V drops 1 base and J drops 0 bases, leaving 15 bases in between.